These 2 T cell receptor beta chains share one sample of origin, sequenced in a study of blood T cells in healthy people across ages. A sample-barcoded 5' primer and a J-beta primer mix were used in a second PCR of roughly 6 to 11 cycles. TCRdb passed the 5' RACE reads through MiXCR, listing each CDR3 protein once. Seen here are more than 1,000,000 distinct CDR3 sequences, approximately 25% observed once, and the top ten hold less than 0.75%. These data also featured in a second study, about T cells of mothers and their children.

The sequencing sample was made of blood. These receptors were collected from a girl aged 2 to 10 in good health.

V is TRBV28 and J is TRBJ2-2; TRBD2 matches 7 bases. The junction had 5 bases not matched to a gene; V was cut back by 3 bases and J by 4 bases. This CDR3 spans 15 amino acids. The germline V gene has CDR1 MDHEN and CDR2 SYDVKM. CDR3 sequence (DNA): TGTGCCAGCAGTTTTCCCCGCGGGGGCACCGGGGAGCTGTTTTTT. Translating gives CASSFPRGGTGELFF.

This chain uses TRBV9 with TRBJ1-2; D not resolved. The CDR3 has 15 residues. Trimming removed 4 bases from V and 4 bases from J, with 17 bases in between. CDR1 is SGDLS and CDR2 is YYNGEE in the germline V gene. CDR3 residues: CASSSSNRVIYGYTF. CDR3 DNA sequence: TGTGCCAGCAGCTCGTCGAATAGGGTTATCTATGGCTACACCTTC.